Below are 22 T cell receptor beta chains sequenced from a single sample in a study of TIL therapy for anti-PD-1-resistant metastatic lung cancer. Sequencing used immunoSEQ v3. The data were produced by immunoSEQ multiplex PCR, yet TCRdb's version contains in-frame clones alone and is incomplete. Among over 15,000 clones listed, over 70% were seen once. The time point was: pre-treatment sample, taken before nivolumab and TIL therapy. The sequencing here drew on blood, taken at baseline. These receptors were collected from a person between 25 and 80 years old with non-small cell lung cancer.

The chain has TRBV4-1 and TRBJ1-2, with D unclear. Germline V gives CDR1 MGHRA, CDR2 YSYEKL. Trimming took 2 bases from V and 2 from J, leaving 9 bases between them. This CDR3 region has 14 residues. CDR3 loop: CASSQRSMNYGYTF. DNA for the CDR3: TGCGCCAGCAGCCAAAGATCAATGAACTATGGCTACACCTTC.

The chain combines TRBV6-6 with TRBJ1-2, with a possible D match to TRBD1 (6 bases). Per germline, CDR1 MNHNY and CDR2 SVGAGI (reference sequence). V lost 4 bases and J lost 8, with 17 bases in between. This CDR3 has 14 residues. The CDR3 reads CASSFRGEGGGYTF. The CDR3 nucleotides are TGTGCCAGCAGTTTCAGGGGAGAGGGCGGCGGCTACACCTTC.

The chain couples TRBV5-1 to TRBJ2-7, with TRBD1 matching over 7 bases. CDR1 is SGHRS and CDR2 is YFSETQ in the germline V gene. V shed 1 base and J 2 bases; nucleotides not matched to a gene: 6. The CDR3 runs 15 residues. CDR3 amino acids: CASSLQQGYTYEQYF. The CDR3 DNA reads as TGCGCCAGCAGCTTGCAACAGGGGTACACCTACGAGCAGTACTTC.

The gene calls are TRBV9 and TRBJ1-4, with TRBD1 matching over 9 bases. This CDR3 has 14 residues. Per germline, CDR1 SGDLS and CDR2 YYNGEE. The V and J ends lost 3 bases and 8 bases, in that order; junction bases with no gene match: 5. The CDR3 loop reads CASSAGTGNEKLFF. For the CDR3, the DNA is TGTGCCAGCAGCGCCGGGACAGGGAACGAAAAACTGTTTTTT.

V and J are TRBV7-2 and TRBJ1-2; 7 nucleotides line up with TRBD1. CDR3 size: 13 residues. Germline V gene data show CDR1 as SGHTA and CDR2 as FQGNSA. V shed 5 bases, J shed 4 bases, and the junction held 4 bases outside the gene matches. This CDR3 reads CASSPGTAYGYTF. The CDR3 bases are TGTGCCAGCAGCCCCGGGACAGCCTATGGCTACACCTTC.

This sequence joins TRBV5-4 and TRBJ2-1; 11 nucleotides agree with TRBD2. The CDR3 totals 17 residues. V lost 4 bases and J lost 0; bases outside the gene matches: 6. Germline-derived CDR1 and CDR2 are SGHNT and YYREEE (reference sequence). CDR3 nucleotides: TGTGCCAGCAGCCTACGACTAGCGGGGAACTCCTACAATGAGCAGTTCTTC. Translation gives CASSLRLAGNSYNEQFF.

The rearrangement uses TRBV6-6 and TRBJ2-3; TRBD2 agrees at 7 bases. The junction had 10 bases not matched to a gene; V was cut back by 5 bases and J by 5 bases. The CDR3 has 15 residues. Germline values: CDR1 MNHNY, CDR2 SVGAGI (reference sequence). The CDR3 bases are TGTGCCAGCAGTGCCGGGACTACCCACGGAGATACGCAGTATTTT. Residues: CASSAGTTHGDTQYF.

V and J are TRBV30 and TRBJ1-6; D is unresolved. V lost 3 bases and J 11 bases, leaving 17 bases between the germline ends. This CDR3 has 14 amino acids. In germline, CDR1 is GTSNPN, CDR2 SVGIG (reference sequence). As DNA, the CDR3 is TGTGCCTGGAGCGCTATGGGGAGTCCCCCACCCCTCCACTTT. Translated: CAWSAMGSPPPLHF.

The chain uses TRBV18 and TRBJ2-2; no clear D. This CDR3 region has 15 residues. Germline assignment: CDR1 KGHSH and CDR2 LQKENI. The V gene lost 4 bases and the J gene lost 3 bases, with 12 bases spanning the gap. The CDR3 coding sequence is TGTGCCAGCTCACTCCGAAGAACTTACACCGGGGAGCTGTTTTTT. Translating it yields CASSLRRTYTGELFF.

The rearrangement links TRBV14 to TRBJ2-5; TRBD2 agrees at 8 bases. Germline assignment: CDR1 SGHDN and CDR2 FVKESK. This CDR3 has 15 residues. J lost 0 bases, V lost 3 bases, and 3 bases had no gene match. CDR3 sequence (DNA): TGTGCCAGCAGCCACCGGGAGGGCTACCAAGAGACCCAGTACTTC. It yields the protein CASSHREGYQETQYF.

The V and J genes are TRBV18 and TRBJ2-2; 7 nucleotides align to TRBD1. Germline-derived CDR1 and CDR2 are KGHSH and LQKENI. The CDR3 covers 14 residues. V trimming: 5 bases; J trimming: 1 base; junction bases outside the gene matches: 1. This CDR3 is CASSGDRNTGELFF. In nucleotides, the CDR3 is TGTGCCAGCTCAGGGGACAGGAACACCGGGGAGCTGTTTTTT.

The chain combines TRBV6-5 with TRBJ1-4, with a possible D match to TRBD1 (6 bases). Trimming removed 6 bases at V and 12 bases at J, with 23 bases between. CDR1 and CDR2 from the germline V gene are MNHEY and SVGAGI. The CDR3 is 15 amino acids. The DNA for the CDR3 is TGTGCCAGCAGCCCCCAGGACAGCTCTCAAAGGGAACTGTTTTTT. Protein: CASSPQDSSQRELFF.

The gene calls are TRBV4-1 and TRBJ1-4; 10 bases line up with TRBD1. Germline CDR1 and CDR2: MGHRA and YSYEKL. Trimming at V came to 0 bases and at J to 2 bases, leaving 9 bases not matched to a gene. The CDR3 has 19 residues. This chain's CDR3 is CASSQDPAGTGATNEKLFF. The CDR3, as DNA: TGCGCCAGCAGCCAAGATCCCGCCGGGACAGGGGCTACTAATGAAAAACTGTTTTTT.

V gene TRBV25-1 combines with J gene TRBJ2-7, with 11 nucleotides matching TRBD1. Germline V lookup: CDR1 MGHDK, CDR2 SYGVNS. The V gene end was trimmed by 6 bases and the J gene end by 3 bases; junction bases not matched to a gene: 10. The CDR3 is 16 residues long. The DNA for the CDR3 is TGTGCCAGCAGCCCAGATAGGGACAGGGGGAACTACGAGCAGTACTTC. Encoded protein: CASSPDRDRGNYEQYF.

Concerning this clone: Sequence at one end of the junction differs from germline and may be a read error. The V and J genes are TRBV5-6 and TRBJ2-3, with TRBD2 identical over 8 bases. The V gene's germline CDR1 is SGHDT and CDR2 YYEEEE. This CDR3 comprises 13 residues. The CDR3 sequence: CASSPDISGVWDF. CDR3 nucleotide sequence: TGTGCCAGCAGCCCAGATATTAGCGGGGTGTGGGATTTT.

V gene TRBV7-3 combines with J gene TRBJ2-2; D is perhaps TRBD2 (6 bases). The germline V gene has CDR1 SGHTA and CDR2 FQGTGA. Trimming cost V 7 bases and J 0 bases, with 9 bases left between them. This CDR3 is 14 amino acids long. DNA of the CDR3: TGTGCCAGCACCACTAGCCCGAACACCGGGGAGCTGTTTTTT. It codes for CASTTSPNTGELFF.

The V call is TRBV9, the J call TRBJ2-3; TRBD2 aligns across 10 bases. V shed 3 bases, J shed 3 bases, and the junction held 4 bases outside the gene matches. CDR3 length: 15 amino acids. Germline V gene data show CDR1 as SGDLS and CDR2 as YYNGEE. The CDR3 here is CASSAAGGLTDTQYF. In DNA, the CDR3 is TGTGCCAGCAGCGCAGCGGGGGGGCTGACAGATACGCAGTATTTT.

The chain employs TRBV9 and TRBJ1-2; perhaps TRBD1 as D (6 bases). The germline gives CDR1 SGDLS, CDR2 YYNGEE. CDR3 length: 13 amino acids. V was cut by 4 bases and J by 8 bases, with 15 bases left in between. CDR3 sequence (DNA): TGTGCCAGCAGCCTAGGGGGTCCAGGAGGCTACACCTTC. Its translation is CASSLGGPGGYTF.

The chain couples TRBV9 to TRBJ2-3; 8 bases line up with TRBD2. This CDR3 is 15 amino acids long. J lost 6 bases, V lost 0 bases, and 6 bases had no gene match. Per germline, CDR1 SGDLS and CDR2 YYNGEE. CDR3 residues: CASSVAGGAVDTQYF. The CDR3, as DNA: TGTGCCAGCAGCGTAGCCGGGGGGGCCGTGGATACGCAGTATTTT.

This clone has a single count. The chain has TRBV7-9 and TRBJ2-3; 9 bases line up with TRBD1. After removal of 0 bases from V and 3 bases from J, the junction contained 10 bases not matched to a gene. The CDR3 totals 18 residues. Germline assignment: CDR1 SEHNR and CDR2 FQNEAQ (reference sequence). CDR3 DNA sequence: TGTGCCAGCAGCTTAGCTACACCTACGACAGGGGGTACAGATACGCAGTATTTT. Translation gives CASSLATPTTGGTDTQYF.

The rearrangement joins TRBV10-3 to TRBJ2-1; 13 positions agree with TRBD2. V lost 5 bases and J lost 8; bases outside the gene matches: 6. The CDR3 contains 15 residues. The germline CDR1 and CDR2 sequences are ENHRY and SYGVKD. For the CDR3, the DNA is TGTGCCATCAGTACTAGCGGGGGGGCCCTCGATGAGCAGTTCTTC. This encodes CAISTSGGALDEQFF.

This clone was detected a few times. The genes are TRBV2 and TRBJ1-2; D gene ambiguous. Germline V gene data show CDR1 as SNHLY and CDR2 as FYNNEI. CDR3 length equals 11 residues. Deletions cut 6 bases from V and 2 bases from J, with 4 bases between. The CDR3 protein is CASRDNYGYTF. CDR3 nucleotides: TGTGCCAGCAGAGACAACTATGGCTACACCTTC.